This entry features one T cell receptor (beta chain) sequence. Its antigen is not known. These data belong to a study of cytomegalovirus exposure and HLA in healthy donors. V shed 4 bases and J 5 bases; nucleotides not matched to a gene: 5. This CDR3 spans 14 amino acids. Germline CDR1 reads MDHEN; CDR2 reads SYDVKM. Here immunoSEQ multiplex PCR was the method, and the copy in TCRdb shows in-frame clones only, minus some. The table shows about 88,000 clones, with 80% to 85% occurring only once. Study-wide results and limits: In vitro work confirmed that a few CMV-associated chains recognize CMV antigens.

Sequences were obtained from PBMCs. The rearrangement uses TRBV28 and TRBJ2-3, with 8 bases aligning to TRBD1. The receptor's source is a young woman in good health and CMV-seropositive. The CDR3 spells CASSSTGEVDTQYF. DNA of the CDR3: TGTGCCAGCAGTTCGACAGGGGAGGTAGATACGCAGTATTTT.